These 8 T cell receptor beta chains share one sample of origin, sequenced in a study of control samples from healthy donors and cancer patients. Some clones are missing from TCRdb's copy, which holds only in-frame ones; the method was immunoSEQ multiplex PCR. The table shows 45,000 to 60,000 clones, with less than 95% occurring only once. Sequenced material: blood. These receptors all come from a man between 25 and 39 years old in good health.

This clone has only one observation. CDR3 in amino acids: CASSRDRENTEAFF. The CDR3 bases are TGTGCCAGCAGTCGAGACAGGGAAAACACTGAAGCTTTCTTT. The rearrangement links TRBV28 to TRBJ1-1; 7 positions agree with TRBD1. CDR3 length: 14 amino acids. CDR1 is MDHEN, CDR2 SYDVKM, per germline. V dropped 5 bases and J dropped 2; count of bases not matched to a gene: 5.

This chain uses TRBV30 with TRBJ2-7; TRBD1 aligns across 7 bases. The germline V gene has CDR1 GTSNPN and CDR2 SVGIG (reference sequence). CDR3 size: 14 residues. The J segment lost 1 base and the V segment lost 1 base, leaving 4 bases of the junction unmatched. Here the CDR3 DNA reads TGTGCCTGGAGTGAGGGGGCAGGGTCCTACGAGCAGTACTTC. This sequence encodes CAWSEGAGSYEQYF. Drawing the rest from reference TRBV30 and TRBJ2-7, the complete variable domain is SQTIHQWPATLVQPVGSPLSLECTVEGTSNPNLYWYRQAAGRGLQLLFYSVGIGQISSEVPQNLSASRPQDRQFILSSKKLLLSDSGFYLCAWSEGAGSYEQYFGPGTRLTVT.

This clone was picked up one time. This chain links TRBV10-2 with TRBJ2-2; D possibly matches TRBD1 or TRBD2 (5 bases each). Germline V gives CDR1 WSHSY, CDR2 SAAADI. This CDR3 spans 16 amino acids. V was cut by 0 bases and J by 5 bases, with 13 bases left in between. The DNA for the CDR3 is TGCGCCAGCAGTGAGTCAGGGGCGGGTCCGACCGGGGAGCTGTTTTTT. It yields the protein CASSESGAGPTGELFF.

The chain uses TRBV18 and TRBJ1-2, with D tentatively TRBD1 (5 bases). Trimming cost V 4 bases and J 6 bases, with 15 bases left between them. The germline V gene encodes CDR1 KGHSH and CDR2 LQKENI. The CDR3 spans 14 residues. The CDR3: CASSLDRDGNGYTF. In DNA form, the CDR3 reads TGTGCCAGCTCACTGGACCGGGACGGCAATGGCTACACCTTC.

The V gene is TRBV7-9, the J gene TRBJ2-1; 9 nucleotides match TRBD1. The CDR3 spans 15 residues. Trimming cost V 4 bases and J 7 bases; bases outside gene matches: 8. In germline, CDR1 is SEHNR, CDR2 FQNEAQ (reference sequence). CDR3: CASSSGQGKSNEQFF. DNA for the CDR3: TGTGCCAGCAGCTCGGGACAGGGAAAATCGAATGAGCAGTTCTTC.

This sequence joins TRBV30 and TRBJ1-6; the D gene is possibly TRBD1 (5 bases). V was trimmed by 6 bases and J by 11 bases, leaving 14 bases between them. The CDR3 consists of 12 residues. The germline V gene has CDR1 GTSNPN and CDR2 SVGIG (reference sequence). CDR3 sequence: CACKPSGPPLHF. CDR3 DNA sequence: TGTGCCTGTAAACCGTCGGGGCCACCCCTCCACTTT.

The CDR3 nucleotides read TGTGCCAGCAGCCTTGGACCAACCTATGGCTACACCTTC. This codes for CASSLGPTYGYTF. This sequence joins TRBV7-3 and TRBJ1-2; D gene unclear. CDR3 length: 13 residues. Germline V gives CDR1 SGHTA, CDR2 FQGTGA. V dropped 5 bases and J dropped 4 bases, with 11 bases sitting between them.

This sequence joins TRBV27 and TRBJ1-5, with unresolved D. This CDR3 is 16 amino acids long. Germline CDR1 reads MNHEY; CDR2 reads SMNVEV (reference sequence). V lost 0 bases, J lost 0 bases, and 9 bases lay in between. DNA of the CDR3: TGTGCCAGCAGTTTATCGAGTGGGGATAGCAATCAGCCCCAGCATTTT. Translated: CASSLSSGDSNQPQHF.